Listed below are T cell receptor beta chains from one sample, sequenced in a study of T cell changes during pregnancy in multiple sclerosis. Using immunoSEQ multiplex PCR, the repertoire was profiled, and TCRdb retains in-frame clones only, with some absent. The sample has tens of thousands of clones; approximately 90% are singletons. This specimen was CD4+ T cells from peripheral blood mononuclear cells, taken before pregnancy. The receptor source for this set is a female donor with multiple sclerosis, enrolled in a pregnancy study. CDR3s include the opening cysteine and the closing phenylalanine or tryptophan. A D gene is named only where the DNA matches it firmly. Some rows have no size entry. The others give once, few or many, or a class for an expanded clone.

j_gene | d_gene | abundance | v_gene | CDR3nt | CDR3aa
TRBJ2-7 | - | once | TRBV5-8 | TGTGCCATCGGGACCTACGAGCAGTACTTC | CAIGTYEQYF
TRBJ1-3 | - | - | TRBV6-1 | TGTGCCAGCAGTGAAAGAACAGTTGGAAACACCATATATTTT | CASSERTVGNTIYF
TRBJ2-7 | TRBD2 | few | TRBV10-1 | TGCGCCACGGCGGGGGGCCACGAGCAGTACTTC | CATAGGHEQYF
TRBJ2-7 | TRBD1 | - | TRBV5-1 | TGCGCCAGCAGCGGCGGGACAGGGACCAGCGAGCAGTACTTC | CASSGGTGTSEQYF
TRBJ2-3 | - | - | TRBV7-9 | TGTGCCAGCAGCTTACCCCAGGGTAGCACAGATACGCAGTATTTT | CASSLPQGSTDTQYF
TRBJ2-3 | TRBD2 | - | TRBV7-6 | TGTGCCAGCAGCACTAGCGGGAGGGCAGATACGCAGTATTTT | CASSTSGRADTQYF
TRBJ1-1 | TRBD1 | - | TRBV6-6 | TGTGCCAGCAGACAGGGGATGGGAGGTGAAGGGACTGAAGCTTTCTTT | CASRQGMGGEGTEAFF
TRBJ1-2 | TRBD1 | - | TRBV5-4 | TGTGCCAGCAGCCTTGGACAGGGAAAAACCTTC | CASSLGQGKTF
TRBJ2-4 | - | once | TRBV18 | TGTGCCAGCTCACTCGGGGACACGAAAAACATTCAGTACTTC | CASSLGDTKNIQYF
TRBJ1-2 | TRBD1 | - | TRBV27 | TGTGCCAGCAGTTCGCGGAGGGGGCCTGGCTATGGCTACACCTTC | CASSSRRGPGYGYTF
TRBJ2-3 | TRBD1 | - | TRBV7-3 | TGTGCCAGCAGCTCGGGACAGGGACGAGATACGCAGTATTTT | CASSSGQGRDTQYF
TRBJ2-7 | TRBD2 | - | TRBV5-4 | TGTGCCAGCAGCTTGGGTACCGGGAGGGTGTACGAGCAGTACTTC | CASSLGTGRVYEQYF
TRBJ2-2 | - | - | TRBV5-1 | TGCGCCAGCAGCTACCGATTGACAGGCTACACCGGGGAGCTGTTTTTT | CASSYRLTGYTGELFF
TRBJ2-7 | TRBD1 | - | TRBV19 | TGTGCCAGTAGTAGGGGGACAGGGGGCCTCAACGAGCAGTACTTC | CASSRGTGGLNEQYF
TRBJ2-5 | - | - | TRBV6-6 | TGTGCCAGCAGTTCGAGGGACATACAAGAGACCCAGTACTTC | CASSSRDIQETQYF
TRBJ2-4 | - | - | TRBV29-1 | TGCAGCGTGACACTTAGAGAAATAGCCAAAAACATTCAGTACTTC | CSVTLREIAKNIQYF
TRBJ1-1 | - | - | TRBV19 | TGTGCCAGTAGACCTTGGCGCGGGGCCAACACTGAAGCTTTCTTT | CASRPWRGANTEAFF
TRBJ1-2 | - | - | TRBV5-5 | TGTGCCAGCAGCTTGGACGGGAGACAGAGTGGCTACACCTTC | CASSLDGRQSGYTF
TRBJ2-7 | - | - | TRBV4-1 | TGCGCCAGCAGCCCACTTCCTCAGGGGCTAACCTACGAGCAGTACTTC | CASSPLPQGLTYEQYF
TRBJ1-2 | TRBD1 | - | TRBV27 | TGTGCCAGCAGCTGGAGAACAGGGGATAATGGCTACACCTTC | CASSWRTGDNGYTF
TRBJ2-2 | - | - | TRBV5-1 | TGCGCCAGCAGCCCTGGCCCTACAGGGTCCGGGGAGCTGTTTTTT | CASSPGPTGSGELFF
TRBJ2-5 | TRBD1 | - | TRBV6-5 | TGTGCCAGCAGTTGGGGGACAGGGGAACGGGAGACCCAGTACTTC | CASSWGTGERETQYF
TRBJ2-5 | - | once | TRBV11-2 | TGTGCCAGCAGCTTAGGTGTCGGGGGGCGACCGGAGGAGACCCAGTACTTC | CASSLGVGGRPEETQYF
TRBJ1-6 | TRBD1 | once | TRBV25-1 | TGTGCCAGCAGTGCCCCCGGGACAGGTCAGCCACCCCTCCACTTT | CASSAPGTGQPPLHF
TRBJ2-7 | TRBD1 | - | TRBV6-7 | TGTGCCAGCAACCGGACAGGAGACAGCTACGAGCAGTACTTC | CASNRTGDSYEQYF
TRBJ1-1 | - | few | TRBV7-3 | TGTGCCAGCAGCTTAAGCGGGAACACTGAAGCTTTCTTT | CASSLSGNTEAFF
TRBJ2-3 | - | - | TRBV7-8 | TGTGCCAGCAGCTTACAGGCGGGGATATATACAGATACGCAGTATTTT | CASSLQAGIYTDTQYF
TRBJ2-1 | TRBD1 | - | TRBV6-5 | TGTGCCAGCAGCCCACAGGGGTCGGCCTACAATGAGCAGTTCTTC | CASSPQGSAYNEQFF
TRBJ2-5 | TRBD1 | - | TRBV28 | TGTGCCAGCAGTCCCGTCGACGAGGGGGCAAAGACCCAGTACTTC | CASSPVDEGAKTQYF
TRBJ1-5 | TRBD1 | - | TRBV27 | TGTGCCAGCACCCCCGACGGGGGACAGGGGGCGGGTCAGCCCCAGCATTTT | CASTPDGGQGAGQPQHF
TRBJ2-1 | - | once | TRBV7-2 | TGTGCCAGCAGCCCACGGGGAGTACGCAATGAGCAGTTCTTC | CASSPRGVRNEQFF
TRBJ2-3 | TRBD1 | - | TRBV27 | TGTGCCAGCAGTCAAAGACAGGGTTTGTCCACAGATACGCAGTATTTT | CASSQRQGLSTDTQYF
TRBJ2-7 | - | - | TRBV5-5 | TGTGCCAGCAGTGATCGGGGTCGCAACGAGCAGTACTTC | CASSDRGRNEQYF
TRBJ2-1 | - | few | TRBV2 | TGTGCCAGCAGTCTGAGCCTAGCGTCGAATGAGCAGTTCTTC | CASSLSLASNEQFF
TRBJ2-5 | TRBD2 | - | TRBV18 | TGTGCCAGCTCACCCCCGGTCCGGGAGGCTATCTGGGAGACCCAGTACTTC | CASSPPVREAIWETQYF
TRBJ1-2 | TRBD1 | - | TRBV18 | TGTGCCAGCTCACGGGGACAGGGCGACTATGGCTACACCTTC | CASSRGQGDYGYTF
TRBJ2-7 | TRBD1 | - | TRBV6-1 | TGTGCCAGCAGCCAGGACAGGGACGAGCAGTACTTC | CASSQDRDEQYF
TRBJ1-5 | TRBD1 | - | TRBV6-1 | TGTGCCAGCAGGGGACAGGGGGCAATAAATCAGCCCCAGCATTTT | CASRGQGAINQPQHF
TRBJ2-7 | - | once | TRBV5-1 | TGCGCCAGCAGTCCAAGGACAGATACCTACGAGCAGTACTTC | CASSPRTDTYEQYF
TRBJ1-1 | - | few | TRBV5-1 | TGCGCCAGCAGTAAGCGCGACAGGAACACTGAAGCTTTCTTT | CASSKRDRNTEAFF
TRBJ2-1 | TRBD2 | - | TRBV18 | TGTGCCAGCTCACCACCGGGCGGGAGGGCCAACAATGAGCAGTTCTTC | CASSPPGGRANNEQFF
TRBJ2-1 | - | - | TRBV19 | TGTGCCAGTAGTCCCGCCAGGGGAGGGCCGTCCTACAATGAGCAGTTCTTC | CASSPARGGPSYNEQFF
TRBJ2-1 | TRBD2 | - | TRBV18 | TGTGCCAGCTCACCAAGGCAACTAGCGGTAAAGGGCAATGAGCAGTTCTTC | CASSPRQLAVKGNEQFF
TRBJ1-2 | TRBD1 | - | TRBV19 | TGTGCCAGTAGTATACAGGGACAGATGGGAGGCTACACCTTC | CASSIQGQMGGYTF
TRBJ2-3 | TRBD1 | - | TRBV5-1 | TGCGCCAGCACCCACGACAGGGTGAGCCCTTCGGATACGCAGTATTTT | CASTHDRVSPSDTQYF
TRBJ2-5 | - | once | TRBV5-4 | TGTGCCAGCAGTTCGGACAGTGGGGAGACCCAGTACTTC | CASSSDSGETQYF
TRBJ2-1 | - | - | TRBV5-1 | TGCGCCAGCAGCTTGGGTGCAGGGGGGACGGATGAGCAGTTCTTC | CASSLGAGGTDEQFF
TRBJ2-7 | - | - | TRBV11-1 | TGTGCCAGCGGCGACACAGGGATTTACGAGCAGTACTTC | CASGDTGIYEQYF
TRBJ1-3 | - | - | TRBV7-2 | TGTGCCAGCAGCTTAGAGGGAGCCTCTGGAAACACCATATATTTT | CASSLEGASGNTIYF
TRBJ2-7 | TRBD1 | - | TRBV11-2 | TGTGCCAGCGGGGCAGGGGGCGCGGCTGGCGAGCAGTACTTC | CASGAGGAAGEQYF
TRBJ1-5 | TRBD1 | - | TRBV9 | TGTGCCAGCACCTCGGGGGCAGGGGGTCAGCCCCAGCATTTT | CASTSGAGGQPQHF
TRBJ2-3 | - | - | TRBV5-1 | TGCGCCAGCAGCTTGCGCGGGGCAAAAACAGATACGCAGTATTTT | CASSLRGAKTDTQYF
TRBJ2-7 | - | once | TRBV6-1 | TGTGCCAGCAGTGAAGATGGGGGGACCCCCTACGAGCAGTACTTC | CASSEDGGTPYEQYF
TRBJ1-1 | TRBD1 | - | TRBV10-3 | TGTGCCATCGGGACAGGGGGCGGCACTGAAGCTTTCTTT | CAIGTGGGTEAFF